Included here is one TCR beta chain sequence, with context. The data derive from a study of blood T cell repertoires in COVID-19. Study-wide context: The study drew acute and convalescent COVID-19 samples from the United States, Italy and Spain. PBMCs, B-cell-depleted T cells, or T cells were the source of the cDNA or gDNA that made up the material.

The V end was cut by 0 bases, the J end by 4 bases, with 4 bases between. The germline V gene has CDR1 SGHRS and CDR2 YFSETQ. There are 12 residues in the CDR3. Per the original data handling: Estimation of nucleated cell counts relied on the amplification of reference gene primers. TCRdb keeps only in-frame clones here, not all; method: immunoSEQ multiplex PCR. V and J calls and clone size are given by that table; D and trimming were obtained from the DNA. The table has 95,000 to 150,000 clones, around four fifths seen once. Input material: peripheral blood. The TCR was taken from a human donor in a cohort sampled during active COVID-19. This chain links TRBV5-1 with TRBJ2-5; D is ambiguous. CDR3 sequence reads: CASSLAGETQYF. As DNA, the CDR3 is TGCGCCAGCAGCTTGGCCGGAGAGACCCAGTACTTC.